This T cell receptor (beta chain) was sequenced in a study of T cells in localized non-small cell lung cancer. Between the trimmed V and J ends, which lost 3 bases and 0 bases, there was a span of 5 bases. This CDR3 is 14 amino acids long. Germline assignment: CDR1 SGHNT and CDR2 YENEEA. Produced via immunoSEQ multiplex PCR; TCRdb's table is partial and in-frame only. The sample yields about 2,100 clones, around 26% seen once. A few counts support this clone. The receptor comes from a male donor aged 60 or over with stage III lung adenocarcinoma. This specimen consisted of lung tumor tissue, obtained before any cancer treatment. The chain joins TRBV11-3 to TRBJ1-4; D is ambiguous. CDR3 amino acids: CASSLGPTNEKLFF. The CDR3 DNA reads as TGTGCCAGCAGCTTGGGTCCAACTAATGAAAAACTGTTTTTT. The variable domain in full, with the rest retrieved from reference TRBV11-3 and TRBJ1-4, is EAGVVQSPRYKIIEKKQPVAFWCNPISGHNTLYWYLQNLGQGPELLIRYENEEAVDDSQLPKDRFSAERLKGVDSTLKIQPAELGDSAVYLCASSLGPTNEKLFFGSGTQLSVL.